These T cell receptor beta chains were read from a single sample in a study of cytomegalovirus exposure and HLA in healthy donors. Assay used: immunoSEQ multiplex PCR; TCRdb lists only in-frame clones, some missing. The data hold about 160,000 clones, with roughly 76% observed a single time. The sequenced sample was PBMCs. Source of these receptors: a woman aged 50 to 65 in good health and CMV-seronegative. CDR3s leave out the opening cysteine and the closing phenylalanine or tryptophan.

cdr3_aa,j_call,v_call
ASSLAGTGLSGQF,TRBJ2-1,TRBV11-2
ASSTQGAGNTIY,TRBJ1-3,TRBV19
ASGAVDTEAF,TRBJ1-1,TRBV10-1
AWSSPAVEQF,TRBJ2-1,TRBV30
AIMSAGANVLT,TRBJ2-6,TRBV10-3
ASTAFLDTTGANVLT,TRBJ2-6,TRBV4-2
ASSAGTGGYGYT,TRBJ1-2,TRBV9
ASSEAPGQAYTDTQY,TRBJ2-3,TRBV6-1
ASSLGGHEQY,TRBJ2-7,TRBV11-2
ASSRLKGLAFDEQF,TRBJ2-1,TRBV5-6
ASSLGGRRKKLF,TRBJ1-4,TRBV11-2
ASRGDINTEAF,TRBJ1-1,TRBV27
ASKTTGELTEAF,TRBJ1-1,TRBV6-1
ASSSGGPQGVAF,TRBJ1-1,TRBV11-3
ASSIGLAGARVDTQY,TRBJ2-3,TRBV19
ASSEDRNTGELF,TRBJ2-2,TRBV2
ASSLEGGAGDTQY,TRBJ2-3,TRBV5-1